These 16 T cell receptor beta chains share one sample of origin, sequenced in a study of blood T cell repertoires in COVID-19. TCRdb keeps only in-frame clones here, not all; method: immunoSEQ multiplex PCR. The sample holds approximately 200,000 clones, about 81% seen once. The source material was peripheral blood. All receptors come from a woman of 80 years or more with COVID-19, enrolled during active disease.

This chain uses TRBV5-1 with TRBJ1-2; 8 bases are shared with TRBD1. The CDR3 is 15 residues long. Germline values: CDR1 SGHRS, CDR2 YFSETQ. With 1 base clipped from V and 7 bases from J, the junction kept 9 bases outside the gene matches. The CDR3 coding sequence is TGCGCCAGCAGCTTGTCGGGTCAGGGGGCGTCTGGCTACACCTTC. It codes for CASSLSGQGASGYTF.

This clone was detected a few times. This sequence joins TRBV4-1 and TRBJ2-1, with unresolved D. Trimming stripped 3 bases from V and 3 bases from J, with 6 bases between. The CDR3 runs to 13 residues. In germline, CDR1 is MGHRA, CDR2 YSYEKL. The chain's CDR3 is CASSQESYNEQFF. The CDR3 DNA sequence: TGCGCCAGCAGCCAGGAGAGCTACAATGAGCAGTTCTTC.

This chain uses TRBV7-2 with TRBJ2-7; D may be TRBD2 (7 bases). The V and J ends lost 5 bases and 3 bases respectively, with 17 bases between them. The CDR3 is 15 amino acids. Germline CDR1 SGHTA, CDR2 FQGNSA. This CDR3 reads CASSARGAENYEQYF. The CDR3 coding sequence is TGTGCCAGCAGCGCCCGGGGGGCGGAAAACTACGAGCAGTACTTC.

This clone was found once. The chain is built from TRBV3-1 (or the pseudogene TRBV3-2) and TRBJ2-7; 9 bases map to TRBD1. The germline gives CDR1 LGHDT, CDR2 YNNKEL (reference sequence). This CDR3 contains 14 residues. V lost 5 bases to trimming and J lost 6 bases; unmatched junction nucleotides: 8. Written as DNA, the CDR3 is TGTGCCAGCAGCGACGAATGGGACAGGGCCGAGCAGTACTTC. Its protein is CASSDEWDRAEQYF.

The DNA for the CDR3 is TGCGCCAGCAGCTTGTGGGGGCCGATTGGCACAGATACGCAGTATTTT. It is translated as CASSLWGPIGTDTQYF. The chain recombines TRBV5-1 with TRBJ2-3, with D possibly being TRBD1 (6 bases). This CDR3 has 16 residues. Germline V gene sequence: CDR1 SGHRS, CDR2 YFSETQ. V was cut by 1 base and J by 1 base, with 13 bases left in between.

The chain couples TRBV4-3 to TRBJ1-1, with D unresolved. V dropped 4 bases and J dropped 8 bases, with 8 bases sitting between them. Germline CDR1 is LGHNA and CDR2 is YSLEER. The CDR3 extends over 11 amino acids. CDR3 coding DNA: TGCGCCAGCAGCCTTAACAGAGAAGCTTTCTTT. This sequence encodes CASSLNREAFF.

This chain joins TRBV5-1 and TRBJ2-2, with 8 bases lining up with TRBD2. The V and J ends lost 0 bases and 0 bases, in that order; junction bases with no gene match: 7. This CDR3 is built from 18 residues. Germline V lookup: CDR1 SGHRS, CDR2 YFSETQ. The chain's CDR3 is CASSLGRGAPANTGELFF. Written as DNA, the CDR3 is TGCGCCAGCAGCTTGGGGCGGGGGGCACCCGCGAACACCGGGGAGCTGTTTTTT.

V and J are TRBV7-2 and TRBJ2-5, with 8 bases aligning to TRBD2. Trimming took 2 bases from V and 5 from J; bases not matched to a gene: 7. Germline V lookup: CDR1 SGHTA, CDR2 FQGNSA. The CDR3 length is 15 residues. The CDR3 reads CASSLTGGPWETQYF. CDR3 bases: TGTGCCAGCAGCTTAACGGGAGGGCCTTGGGAGACCCAGTACTTC.

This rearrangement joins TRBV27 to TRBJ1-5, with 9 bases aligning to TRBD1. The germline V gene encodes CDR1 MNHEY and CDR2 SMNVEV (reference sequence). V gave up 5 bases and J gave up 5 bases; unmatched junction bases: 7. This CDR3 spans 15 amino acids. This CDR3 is CASSPLTGGHQPQHF. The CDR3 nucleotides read TGTGCCAGCAGTCCACTCACAGGGGGCCATCAGCCCCAGCATTTT.

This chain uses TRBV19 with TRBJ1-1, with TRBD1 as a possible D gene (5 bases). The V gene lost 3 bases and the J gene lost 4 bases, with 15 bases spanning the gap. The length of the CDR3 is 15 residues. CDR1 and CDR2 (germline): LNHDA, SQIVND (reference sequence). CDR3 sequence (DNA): TGTGCCAGTAGTATGTTGGCAGGGTGGGGCACTGAAGCTTTCTTT. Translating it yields CASSMLAGWGTEAFF.

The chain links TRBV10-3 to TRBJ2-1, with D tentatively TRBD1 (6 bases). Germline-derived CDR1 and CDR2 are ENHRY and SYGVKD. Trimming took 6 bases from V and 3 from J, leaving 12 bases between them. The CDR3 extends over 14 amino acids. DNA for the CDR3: TGTGCCATCAGGACAGGTAGCCACTACAATGAGCAGTTCTTC. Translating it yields CAIRTGSHYNEQFF.

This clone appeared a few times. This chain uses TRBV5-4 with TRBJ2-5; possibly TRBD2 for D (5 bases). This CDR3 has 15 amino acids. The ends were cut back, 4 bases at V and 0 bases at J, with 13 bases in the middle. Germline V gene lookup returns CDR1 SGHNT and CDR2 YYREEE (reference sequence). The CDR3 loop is CASSPGILNQETQYF. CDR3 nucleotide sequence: TGTGCCAGCAGCCCCGGGATCCTCAACCAAGAGACCCAGTACTTC.

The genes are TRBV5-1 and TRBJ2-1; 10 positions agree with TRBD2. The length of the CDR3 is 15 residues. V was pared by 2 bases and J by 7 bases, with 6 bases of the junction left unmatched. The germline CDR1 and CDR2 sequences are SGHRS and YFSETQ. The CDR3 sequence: CASSFSGGAFNEQFF. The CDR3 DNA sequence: TGCGCCAGCAGCTTCAGCGGGGGGGCCTTTAATGAGCAGTTCTTC.

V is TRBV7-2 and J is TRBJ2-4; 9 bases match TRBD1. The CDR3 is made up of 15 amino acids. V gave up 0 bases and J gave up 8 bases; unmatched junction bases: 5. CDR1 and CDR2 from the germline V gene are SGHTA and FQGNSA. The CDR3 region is CASSLAGTGRDIQYF. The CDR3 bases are TGTGCCAGCAGCTTAGCGGGGACAGGGCGGGACATTCAGTACTTC.

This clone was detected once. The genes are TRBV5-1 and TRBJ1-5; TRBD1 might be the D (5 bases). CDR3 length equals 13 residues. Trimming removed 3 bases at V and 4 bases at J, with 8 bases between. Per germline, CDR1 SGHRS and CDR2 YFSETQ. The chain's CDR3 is CASSYSGNQPQHF. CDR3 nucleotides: TGCGCCAGCAGCTACTCAGGGAATCAGCCCCAGCATTTT.

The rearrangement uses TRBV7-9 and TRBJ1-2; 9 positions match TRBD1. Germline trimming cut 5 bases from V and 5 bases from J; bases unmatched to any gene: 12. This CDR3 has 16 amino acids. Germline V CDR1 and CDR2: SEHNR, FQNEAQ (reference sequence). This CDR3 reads CASSANPGTGKYGYTF. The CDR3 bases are TGTGCCAGCAGCGCCAATCCCGGGACAGGGAAGTATGGCTACACCTTC.